This T cell receptor (beta chain) originates from a study of T-cell reconstitution after alpha-beta-depleted transplantation in children (dated by TCRdb to 2016 to 2018). About the full investigation: The study quantitatively tracked T-cell immune reconstitution after TCRalphabeta/CD19-depleted allogeneic hematopoietic cell transplantation in children using TCR repertoire profiling.

V and J are truncated by 5 bases and 4 bases respectively, leaving an intervening sequence of 15 bases. From a lookup of the germline V gene, CDR1 and CDR2 are SGHAT and FQNNGV. From its cysteine to its phenylalanine, the CDR3 spans 14 amino acids. Of all the DNA, just the CDR3 is kept, 42 bases in frame from base 1. What the work shows at the level of the full study, not this receptor alone: Over subsequent months, a decline in hyperexpanded clone frequencies was noted, and after one year, T-cell counts and TCRbeta diversity were mostly ascribed to newly produced T cells. The apparently early recovery of alphabetaT-cell counts about two months after transplant reportedly depended on only several hundred rapidly expanded clones that came from non-depleted graft cells. In some patients, the high TCRbeta diversity seen at day 60 was put down to recipient T cells and intrathymic progenitors that had survived conditioning.

This specimen's treatment or condition label, interpreted: allogeneic hematopoietic cell transplantation with graft depleted of TCRalphabeta T cells and CD19 B cells. The children who served as transplant recipients had been given grafts of TCRalphabeta/CD19-depleted allogeneic hematopoietic cells. In regard to this clonotype: Its antigen is not yet known. The sample holds no much larger clone one base away, and base qualities are not on file.

The library was produced with PCR. Sequencing took place on an Illumina HiSeq 2500. TCR libraries were prepared with molecular barcoding, using unique molecular identifiers to normalize TCRbeta repertoire quantification. TCRdb reran the public reads through fastp at Q25 and MiXCR, keeping productive beta chains. When rows share a CDR3 protein, they turn into one entry using the most common DNA and genes. In this sample the table shows some 80,000 distinct CDR3 sequences, 15% to 20% of which occur a single time. Clones ranked in the top ten supply 51% of the sample. This TCR derives from a male patient aged 2-10 years who had a stem cell transplant for acute lymphoblastic leukemia, so the T cells may come from the graft donor. Source: PBMCs, mostly from graft donor cells, taken 360 days after TCRalphabeta/CD19-depleted stem cell transplant. The receptor chain draws on TRBV11-2 and TRBJ2-7; tentative D gene TRBD1, with 6 bases matching. The CDR3 amino acid sequence is: CASSESQGWYEQYF. In nucleotide form, the sequence is TGTGCCAGCAGCGAATCACAGGGTTGGTACGAGCAGTACTTC.